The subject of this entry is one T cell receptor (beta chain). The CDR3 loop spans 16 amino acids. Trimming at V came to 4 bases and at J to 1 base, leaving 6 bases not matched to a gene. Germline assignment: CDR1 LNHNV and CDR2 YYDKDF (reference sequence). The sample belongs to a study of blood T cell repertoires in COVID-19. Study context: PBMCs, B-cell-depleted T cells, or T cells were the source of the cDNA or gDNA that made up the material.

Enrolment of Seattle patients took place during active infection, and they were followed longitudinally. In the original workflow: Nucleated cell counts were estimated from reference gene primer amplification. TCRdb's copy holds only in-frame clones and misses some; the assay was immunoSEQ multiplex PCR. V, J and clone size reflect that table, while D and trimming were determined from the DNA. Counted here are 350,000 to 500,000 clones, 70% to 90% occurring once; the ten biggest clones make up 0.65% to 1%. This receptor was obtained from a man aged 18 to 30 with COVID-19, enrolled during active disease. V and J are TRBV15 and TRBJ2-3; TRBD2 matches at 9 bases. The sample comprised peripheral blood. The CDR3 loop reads CATSTLAGVGTDTQYF. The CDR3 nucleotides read TGTGCCACCAGCACATTAGCGGGAGTTGGCACAGATACGCAGTATTTT.